The subject of this entry is one TCR beta chain. These data originate in a study of control samples from healthy donors and cancer patients. Sequencing used immunoSEQ multiplex PCR; TCRdb keeps in-frame clones, though not all of them. The table includes about 120,000 clones, approximately 88% detected once. V trimming: 5 bases; J trimming: 0 bases; junction bases outside the gene matches: 6. Germline CDR1 SEHNR, CDR2 FQNEAQ (reference sequence). The length of the CDR3 is 15 residues. The clonotype was recovered from a man between 50 and 59 years old in good health. This sequence joins TRBV7-9 and TRBJ1-1; TRBD1 aligns across 7 bases. Sequences were obtained from blood. The chain's CDR3 is CASSTAGGMNTEAFF. The CDR3 DNA is TGTGCCAGCAGCACGGCAGGGGGAATGAACACTGAAGCTTTCTTT.